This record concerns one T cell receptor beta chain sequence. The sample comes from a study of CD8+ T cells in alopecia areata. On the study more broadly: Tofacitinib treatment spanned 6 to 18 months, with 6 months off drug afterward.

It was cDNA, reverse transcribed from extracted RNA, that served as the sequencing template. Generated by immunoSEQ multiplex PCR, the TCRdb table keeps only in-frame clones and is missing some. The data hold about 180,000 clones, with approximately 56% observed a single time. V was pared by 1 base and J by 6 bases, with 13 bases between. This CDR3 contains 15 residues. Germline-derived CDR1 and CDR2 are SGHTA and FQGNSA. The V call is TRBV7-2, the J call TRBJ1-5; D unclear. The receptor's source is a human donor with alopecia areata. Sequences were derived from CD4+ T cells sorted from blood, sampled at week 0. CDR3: CASSLVYEFSQPQHF. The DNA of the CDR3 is TGTGCCAGCAGCTTAGTGTACGAGTTTAGTCAGCCCCAGCATTTT. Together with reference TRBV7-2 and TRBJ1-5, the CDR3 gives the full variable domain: GAGVSQSPSNKVTEKGKDVELRCDPISGHTALYWYRQSLGQGLEFLIYFQGNSAPDKSGLPSDRFSAERTGGSVSTLTIQRTQQEDSAVYLCASSLVYEFSQPQHFGDGTRLSIL.